A single sample is the source of the 11 T cell receptor beta chains below, sequenced in a study of T cell responses to AZD1222 COVID-19 vaccine. The repertoire was sequenced with immunoSEQ multiplex PCR; TCRdb's copy has only in-frame clones and lacks some. The sample carries around 150,000 clones, 90% to 95% recorded once. This specimen consisted of peripheral blood, obtained on day 0 of MenACWY control vaccination. These TCRs come from an adult in good health.

This chain uses TRBV11-2 with TRBJ2-1; 13 bases fit TRBD2. V was pared by 3 bases and J by 9 bases, with 8 bases of the junction left unmatched. This CDR3 is built from 16 residues. Germline values: CDR1 SGHAT, CDR2 FQNNGV. This CDR3 reads CASSLGLAGTSGEQFF. The CDR3 DNA reads TGTGCCAGCAGCTTGGGACTAGCGGGAACATCGGGTGAGCAGTTCTTC.

CDR3 sequence reads: CASSPPGVKEQFF. The CDR3 coding sequence is TGTGCCAGCAGTCCCCCAGGGGTTAAGGAGCAGTTCTTC. The chain links TRBV25-1 to TRBJ2-1, with D perhaps matching TRBD1 (6 bases). Looked up from germline, CDR1 is MGHDK and CDR2 is SYGVNS. The CDR3 is 13 residues long. Trimming shortened V by 5 bases and J by 10 bases, and 15 bases separated the two germline ends.

This clone has only one observation. This rearrangement joins TRBV3-1 (or the pseudogene TRBV3-2) to TRBJ1-1; the match to TRBD1 covers 9 bases. V lost 4 bases and J lost 4; bases outside the gene matches: 7. The CDR3 is 15 amino acids. Per germline, CDR1 LGHDT and CDR2 YNNKEL (reference sequence). DNA for the CDR3: TGTGCCAGCAGCCCTAACAGGGGGCAGGGCACTGAAGCTTTCTTT. Its protein is CASSPNRGQGTEAFF.

The chain uses TRBV28 and TRBJ1-2; D call uncertain. The CDR3 totals 12 residues. Germline V gene data show CDR1 as MDHEN and CDR2 as SYDVKM. Trimming left V 6 bases short and J 8 bases short, with 13 bases between. The CDR3 DNA reads TGTGCCAGCAGGACGGGGTTCGGGGGCTACACCTTC. It specifies CASRTGFGGYTF.

V and J are TRBV2 and TRBJ1-4, with TRBD1 identical over 8 bases. The germline V gene has CDR1 SNHLY and CDR2 FYNNEI. Germline trimming cut 2 bases from V and 10 bases from J; bases unmatched to any gene: 6. The CDR3 has 14 amino acids. The CDR3 coding sequence is TGTGCCAGCAGTGAATATCAGGGGGCTCTAAAACTGTTTTTT. It yields the protein CASSEYQGALKLFF.

The chain links TRBV28 to TRBJ1-6; TRBD1 might be the D (5 bases). Germline V lookup: CDR1 MDHEN, CDR2 SYDVKM. Trimming took 2 bases from V and 10 from J, leaving 12 bases between them. This CDR3 is 14 amino acids long. Here the CDR3 DNA reads TGTGCCAGCAGTTTAATGGGGGGGGTGTCACCCCTCCACTTT. Encoded protein: CASSLMGGVSPLHF.

The chain recombines TRBV7-9 with TRBJ2-4; no reliable D call. V was pared by 1 base and J by 9 bases, with 7 bases between. Per the germline V gene, CDR1 is SEHNR and CDR2 is FQNEAQ (reference sequence). The CDR3 is 12 amino acids. The CDR3 DNA follows: TGTGCCAGCAGCTTAGAGATAAGCATTCAGTACTTC. It is translated as CASSLEISIQYF.

The gene calls are TRBV19 and TRBJ2-5, with D unresolved. This CDR3 is built from 14 residues. The V and J ends lost 10 bases and 5 bases respectively, with 20 bases between them. The V gene's germline CDR1 is LNHDA and CDR2 SQIVND (reference sequence). CDR3 amino acids: CAISNPGLGETQYF. The CDR3 DNA follows: TGTGCCATCTCTAACCCCGGGCTGGGGGAGACCCAGTACTTC.

This chain links TRBV18 with TRBJ2-7; tentatively, D is TRBD1 or TRBD2 (6 bases each). Germline-derived CDR1 and CDR2 are KGHSH and LQKENI. With 0 bases removed from V and 2 bases from J, the gap between germline ends came to 29 bases. This CDR3 is 21 amino acids long. The CDR3 region is CASSPPLTTSPKGDFPYEQYF. The CDR3, as DNA: TGTGCCAGCTCACCACCGTTAACGACGAGCCCTAAGGGGGACTTCCCCTACGAGCAGTACTTC.

The CDR3 DNA follows: TGTGCCACCAGCAGAGAAGTGGGAGAAGGGCGCGAGCAGTACTTC. The encoded protein is CATSREVGEGREQYF. V is TRBV15 and J is TRBJ2-7; D perhaps matches TRBD2 (5 bases). This CDR3 has 15 amino acids. Trimming left V 0 bases short and J 6 bases short, with 15 bases between. The germline V gene has CDR1 LNHNV and CDR2 YYDKDF (reference sequence).

Worth noting for this clone: Different DNA sequences within this sample yield the same CDR3. The rearrangement links TRBV19 to TRBJ1-1, with no clear D. CDR3 length: 14 amino acids. Germline V gives CDR1 LNHDA, CDR2 SQIVND (reference sequence). V gave up 0 bases and J gave up 0 bases, with 5 bases separating them. The DNA of the CDR3 is TGTGCCAGTAGTATAGAAGGAGTGAACACTGAAGCTTTCTTT. Translating it yields CASSIEGVNTEAFF.